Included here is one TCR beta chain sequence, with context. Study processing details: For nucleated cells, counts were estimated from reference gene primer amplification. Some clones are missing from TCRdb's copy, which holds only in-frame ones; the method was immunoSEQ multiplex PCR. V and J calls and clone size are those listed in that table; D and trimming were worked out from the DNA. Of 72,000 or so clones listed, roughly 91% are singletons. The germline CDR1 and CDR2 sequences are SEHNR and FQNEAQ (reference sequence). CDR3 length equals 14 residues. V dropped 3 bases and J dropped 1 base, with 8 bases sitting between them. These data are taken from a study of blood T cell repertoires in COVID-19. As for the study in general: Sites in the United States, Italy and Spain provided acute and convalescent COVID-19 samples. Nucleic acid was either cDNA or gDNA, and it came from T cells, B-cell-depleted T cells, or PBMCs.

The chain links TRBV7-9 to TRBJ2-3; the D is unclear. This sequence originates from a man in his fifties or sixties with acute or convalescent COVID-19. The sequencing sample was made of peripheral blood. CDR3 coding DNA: TGTGCCAGCAGCTTTAGTGTCGGCACAGATACGCAGTATTTT. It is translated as CASSFSVGTDTQYF.